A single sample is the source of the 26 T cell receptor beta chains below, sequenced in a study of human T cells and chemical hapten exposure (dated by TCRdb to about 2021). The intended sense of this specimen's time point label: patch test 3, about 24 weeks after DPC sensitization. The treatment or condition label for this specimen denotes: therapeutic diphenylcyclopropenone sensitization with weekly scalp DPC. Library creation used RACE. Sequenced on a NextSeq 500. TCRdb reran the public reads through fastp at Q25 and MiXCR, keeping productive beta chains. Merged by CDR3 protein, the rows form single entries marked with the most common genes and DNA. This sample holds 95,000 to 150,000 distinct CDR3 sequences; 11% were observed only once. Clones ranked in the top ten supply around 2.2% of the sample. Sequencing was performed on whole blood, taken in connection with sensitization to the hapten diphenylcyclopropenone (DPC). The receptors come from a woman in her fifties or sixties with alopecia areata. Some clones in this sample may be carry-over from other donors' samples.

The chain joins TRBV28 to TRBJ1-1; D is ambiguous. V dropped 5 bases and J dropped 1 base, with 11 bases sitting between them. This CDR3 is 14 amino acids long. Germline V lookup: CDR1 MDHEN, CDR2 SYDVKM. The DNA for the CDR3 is TGTGCCAGCAGTCTCAACACGGCGAACACTGAAGCTTTCTTT. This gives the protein CASSLNTANTEAFF.

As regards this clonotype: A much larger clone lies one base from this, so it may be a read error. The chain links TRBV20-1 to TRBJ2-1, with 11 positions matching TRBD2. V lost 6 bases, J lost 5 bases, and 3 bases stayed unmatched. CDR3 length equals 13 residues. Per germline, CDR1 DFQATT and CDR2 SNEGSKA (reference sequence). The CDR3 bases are TGCAGTGCAGCGACTAGCGGGGACAATGAGCAGTTCTTC. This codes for CSAATSGDNEQFF.

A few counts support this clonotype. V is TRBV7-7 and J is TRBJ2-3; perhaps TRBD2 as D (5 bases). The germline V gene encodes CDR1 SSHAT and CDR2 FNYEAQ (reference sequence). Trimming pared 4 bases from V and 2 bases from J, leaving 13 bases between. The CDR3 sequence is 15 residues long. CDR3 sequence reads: CASSSGVRATDTQYF. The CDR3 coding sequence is TGTGCCAGCAGCTCCGGGGTCCGAGCCACAGATACGCAGTATTTT.

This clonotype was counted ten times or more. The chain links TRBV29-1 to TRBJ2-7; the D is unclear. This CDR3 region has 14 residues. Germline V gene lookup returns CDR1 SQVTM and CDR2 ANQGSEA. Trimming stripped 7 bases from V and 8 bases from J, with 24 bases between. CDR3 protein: CSALVRLDWVKQYF. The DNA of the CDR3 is TGCAGCGCCTTAGTCAGGCTGGATTGGGTGAAGCAGTACTTC.

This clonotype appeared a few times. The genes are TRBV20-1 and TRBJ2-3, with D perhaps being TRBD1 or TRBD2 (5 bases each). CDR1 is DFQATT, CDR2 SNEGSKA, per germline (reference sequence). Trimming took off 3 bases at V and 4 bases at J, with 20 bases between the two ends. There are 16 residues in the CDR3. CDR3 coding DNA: TGCAGTGCTAGGGGGCCAGAGCGGCCTACGGCAGATACGCAGTATTTT. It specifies CSARGPERPTADTQYF.

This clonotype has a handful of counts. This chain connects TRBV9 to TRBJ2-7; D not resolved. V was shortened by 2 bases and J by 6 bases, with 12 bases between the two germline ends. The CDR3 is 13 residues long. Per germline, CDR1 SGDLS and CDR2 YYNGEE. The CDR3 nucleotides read TGTGCCAGCAGCGTCCTTAACACTGTCGAGCAGTACTTC. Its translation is CASSVLNTVEQYF. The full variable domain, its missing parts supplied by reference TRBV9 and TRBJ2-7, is DSGVTQTPKHLITATGQRVTLRCSPRSGDLSVYWYQQSLDQGLQFLIQYYNGEERAKGNILERFSAQQFPDLHSELNLSSLELGDSALYFCASSVLNTVEQYFGPGTRLTVT.

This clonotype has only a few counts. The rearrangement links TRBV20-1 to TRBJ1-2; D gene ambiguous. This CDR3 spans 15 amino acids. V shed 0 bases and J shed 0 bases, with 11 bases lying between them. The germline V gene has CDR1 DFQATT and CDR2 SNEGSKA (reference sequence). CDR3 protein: CSARDTPYANYGYTF. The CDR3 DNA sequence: TGCAGTGCTAGAGATACGCCCTATGCTAACTATGGCTACACCTTC.

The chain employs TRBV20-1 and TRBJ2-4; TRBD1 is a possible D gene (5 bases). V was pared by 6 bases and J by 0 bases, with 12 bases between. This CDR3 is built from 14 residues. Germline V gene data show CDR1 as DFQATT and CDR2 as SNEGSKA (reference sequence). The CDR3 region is CSAPETVAKNIQYF. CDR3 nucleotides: TGCAGTGCCCCTGAGACAGTAGCCAAAAACATTCAGTACTTC.

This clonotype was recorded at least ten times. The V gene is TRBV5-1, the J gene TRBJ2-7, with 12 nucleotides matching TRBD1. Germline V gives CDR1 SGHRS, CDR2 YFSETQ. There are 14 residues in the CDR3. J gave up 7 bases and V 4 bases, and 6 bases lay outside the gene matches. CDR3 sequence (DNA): TGCGCCAGCAGCATGGGACAGGGGGCCTGGGAGCAGTACTTC. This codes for CASSMGQGAWEQYF.

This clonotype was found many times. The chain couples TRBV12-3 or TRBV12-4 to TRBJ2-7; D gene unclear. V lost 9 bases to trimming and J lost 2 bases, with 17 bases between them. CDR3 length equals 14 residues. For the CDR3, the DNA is TGTGCCAGTAGTACAAAAGGGAAAACCTACGAGCAGTACTTC. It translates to CASSTKGKTYEQYF.

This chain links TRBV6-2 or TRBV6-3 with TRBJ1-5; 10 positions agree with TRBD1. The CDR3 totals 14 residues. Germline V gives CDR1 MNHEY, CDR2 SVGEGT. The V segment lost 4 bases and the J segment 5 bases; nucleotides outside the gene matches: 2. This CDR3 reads CASSFDRGHQPQHF. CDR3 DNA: TGTGCCAGCAGTTTCGACAGGGGGCATCAGCCCCAGCATTTT.

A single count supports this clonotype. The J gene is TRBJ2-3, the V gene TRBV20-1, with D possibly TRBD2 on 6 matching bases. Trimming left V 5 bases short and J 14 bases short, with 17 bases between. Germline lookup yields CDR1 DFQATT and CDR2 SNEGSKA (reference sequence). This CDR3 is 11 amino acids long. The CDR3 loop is CSAQTAGGGYF. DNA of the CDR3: TGCAGTGCTCAGACGGCCGGGGGAGGGTATTTT.

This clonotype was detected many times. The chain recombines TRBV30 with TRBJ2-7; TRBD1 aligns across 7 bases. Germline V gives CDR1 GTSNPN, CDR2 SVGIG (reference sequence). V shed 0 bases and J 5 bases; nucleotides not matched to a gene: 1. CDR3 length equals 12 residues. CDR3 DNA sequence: TGTGCCTGGAGTGTAGGGGGCAACGAGCAGTACTTC. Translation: CAWSVGGNEQYF.

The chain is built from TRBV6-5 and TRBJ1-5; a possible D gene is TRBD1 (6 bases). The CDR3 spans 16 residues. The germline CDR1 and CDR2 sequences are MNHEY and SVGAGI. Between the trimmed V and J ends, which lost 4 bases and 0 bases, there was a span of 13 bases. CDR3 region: CASSWGGSNSNQPQHF. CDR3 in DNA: TGTGCCAGCAGTTGGGGGGGCAGCAATAGCAATCAGCCCCAGCATTTT.

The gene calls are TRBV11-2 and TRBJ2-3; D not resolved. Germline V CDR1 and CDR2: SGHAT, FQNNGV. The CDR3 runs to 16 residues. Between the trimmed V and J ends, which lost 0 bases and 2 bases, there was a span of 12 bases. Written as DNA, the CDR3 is TGTGCCAGCAGCTTAGATGGGAAGGGCCCCACAGATACGCAGTATTTT. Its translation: CASSLDGKGPTDTQYF.

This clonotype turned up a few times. The CDR3 region has the DNA TGCAGTGCCGCAGCCTTAGGGGGCGACAATCAGCCCCAGCATTTT. Protein product: CSAAALGGDNQPQHF. The chain recombines TRBV20-1 with TRBJ1-5, with TRBD1 matching over 7 bases. In germline, CDR1 is DFQATT, CDR2 SNEGSKA (reference sequence). The CDR3 consists of 15 residues. The V segment lost 6 bases and the J segment 3 bases; nucleotides outside the gene matches: 11.

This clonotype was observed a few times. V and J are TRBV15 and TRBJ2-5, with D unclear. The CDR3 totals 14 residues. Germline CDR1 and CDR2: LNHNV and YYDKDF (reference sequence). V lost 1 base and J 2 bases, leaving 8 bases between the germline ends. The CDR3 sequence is CATSRVTFQETQYF. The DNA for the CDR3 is TGTGCCACCAGCAGAGTCACTTTTCAAGAGACCCAGTACTTC. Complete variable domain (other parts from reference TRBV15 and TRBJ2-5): DAMVIQNPRYQVTQFGKPVTLSCSQTLNHNVMYWYQQKSSQAPKLLFHYYDKDFNNEADTPDNFQSRRPNTSFCFLDIRSPGLGDTAMYLCATSRVTFQETQYFGPGTRLLVL.

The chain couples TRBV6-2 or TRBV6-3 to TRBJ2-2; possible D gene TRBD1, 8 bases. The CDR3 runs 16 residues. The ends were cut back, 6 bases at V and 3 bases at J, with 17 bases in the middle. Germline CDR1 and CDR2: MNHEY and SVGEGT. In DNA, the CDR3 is TGTGCCAGCAGGGACGGACAGGGAGGGGACACCGGGGAGCTGTTTTTT. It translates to CASRDGQGGDTGELFF.

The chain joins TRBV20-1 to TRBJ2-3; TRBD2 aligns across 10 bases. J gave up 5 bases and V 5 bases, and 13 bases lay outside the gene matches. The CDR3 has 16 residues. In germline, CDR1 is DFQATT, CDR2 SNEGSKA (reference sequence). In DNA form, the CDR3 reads TGCAGTGCTCTATCTCCCCTAGCGGGGGATGAAGATACGCAGTATTTT. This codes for CSALSPLAGDEDTQYF.

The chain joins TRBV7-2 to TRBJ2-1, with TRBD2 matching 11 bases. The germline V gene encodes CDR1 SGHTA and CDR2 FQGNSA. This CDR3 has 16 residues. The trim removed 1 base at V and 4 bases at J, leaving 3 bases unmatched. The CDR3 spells CASSLGLAGSYNEQFF. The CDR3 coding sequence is TGTGCCAGCAGCTTAGGACTAGCGGGGTCGTACAATGAGCAGTTCTTC.

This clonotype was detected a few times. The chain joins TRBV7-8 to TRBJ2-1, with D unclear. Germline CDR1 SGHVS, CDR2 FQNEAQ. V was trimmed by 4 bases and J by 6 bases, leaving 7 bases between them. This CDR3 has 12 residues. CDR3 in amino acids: CASSWPANEQFF. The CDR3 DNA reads TGTGCCAGCAGCTGGCCAGCCAATGAGCAGTTCTTC.

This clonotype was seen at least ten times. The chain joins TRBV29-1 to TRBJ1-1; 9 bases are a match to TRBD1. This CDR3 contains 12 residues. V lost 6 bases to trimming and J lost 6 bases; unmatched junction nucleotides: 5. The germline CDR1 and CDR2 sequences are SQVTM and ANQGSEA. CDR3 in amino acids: CSVGQGKAEAFF. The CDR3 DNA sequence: TGCAGCGTGGGACAGGGAAAGGCTGAAGCTTTCTTT.

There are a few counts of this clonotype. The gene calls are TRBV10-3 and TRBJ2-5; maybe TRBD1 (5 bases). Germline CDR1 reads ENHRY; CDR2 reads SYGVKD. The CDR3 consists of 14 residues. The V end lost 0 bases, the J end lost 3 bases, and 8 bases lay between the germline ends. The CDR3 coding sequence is TGTGCCATCAGTGAGTCTGGCAGGGAAGAGACCCAGTACTTC. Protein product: CAISESGREETQYF.

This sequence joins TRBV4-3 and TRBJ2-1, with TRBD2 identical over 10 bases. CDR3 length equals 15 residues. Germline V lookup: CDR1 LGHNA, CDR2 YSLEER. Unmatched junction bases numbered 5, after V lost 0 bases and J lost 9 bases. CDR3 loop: CASSQEGLAGVEQFF. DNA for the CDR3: TGCGCCAGCAGCCAAGAAGGGCTAGCGGGAGTTGAGCAGTTCTTC.

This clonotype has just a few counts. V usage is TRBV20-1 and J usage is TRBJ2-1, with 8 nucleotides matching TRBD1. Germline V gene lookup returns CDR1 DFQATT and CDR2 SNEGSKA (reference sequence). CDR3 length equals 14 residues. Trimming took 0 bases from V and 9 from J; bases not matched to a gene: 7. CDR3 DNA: TGCAGTGCTAGAGATCCGGCAGGGGGCGTTGAGCAGTTCTTC. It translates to CSARDPAGGVEQFF.

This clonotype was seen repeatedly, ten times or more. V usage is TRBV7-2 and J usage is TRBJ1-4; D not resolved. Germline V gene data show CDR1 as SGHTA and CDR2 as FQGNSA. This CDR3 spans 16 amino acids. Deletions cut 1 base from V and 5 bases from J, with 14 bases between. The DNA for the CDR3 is TGTGCCAGCAGCTTAGATCCGGTTGAGCGAAATGAAAAACTGTTTTTT. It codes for CASSLDPVERNEKLFF.